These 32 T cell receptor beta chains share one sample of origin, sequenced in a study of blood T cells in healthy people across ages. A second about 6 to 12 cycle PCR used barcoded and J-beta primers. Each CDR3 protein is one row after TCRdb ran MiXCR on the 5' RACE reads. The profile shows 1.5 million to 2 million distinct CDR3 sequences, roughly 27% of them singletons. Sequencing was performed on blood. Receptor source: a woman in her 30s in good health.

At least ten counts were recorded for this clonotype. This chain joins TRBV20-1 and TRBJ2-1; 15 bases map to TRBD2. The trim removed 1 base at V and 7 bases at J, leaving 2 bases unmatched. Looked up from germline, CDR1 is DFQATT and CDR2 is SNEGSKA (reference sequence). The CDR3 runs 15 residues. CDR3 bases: TGCAGTGCTAGAGTAGGGACTAGCGGGAGGAATGAGCAGTTCTTC. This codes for CSARVGTSGRNEQFF.

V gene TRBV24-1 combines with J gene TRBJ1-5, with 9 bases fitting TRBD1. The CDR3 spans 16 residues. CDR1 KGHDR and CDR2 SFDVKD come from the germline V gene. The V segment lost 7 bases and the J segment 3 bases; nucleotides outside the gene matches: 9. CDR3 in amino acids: CATRGDREKFNQPQHF. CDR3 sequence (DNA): TGTGCCACCAGGGGGGACAGGGAAAAATTCAATCAGCCCCAGCATTTT.

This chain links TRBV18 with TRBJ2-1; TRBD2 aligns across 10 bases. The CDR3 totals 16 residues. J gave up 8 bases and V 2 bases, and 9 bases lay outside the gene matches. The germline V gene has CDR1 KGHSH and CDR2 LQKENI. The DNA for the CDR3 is TGTGCCAGCTCACCAACCTACGGGACTAGCGCGGATGAGCAGTTCTTC. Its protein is CASSPTYGTSADEQFF. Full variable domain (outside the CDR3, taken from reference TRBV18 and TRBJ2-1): NAGVMQNPRHLVRRRGQEARLRCSPMKGHSHVYWYRQLPEEGLKFMVYLQKENIIDESGMPKERFSAEFPKEGPSILRIQQVVRGDSAAYFCASSPTYGTSADEQFFGPGTRLTVL.

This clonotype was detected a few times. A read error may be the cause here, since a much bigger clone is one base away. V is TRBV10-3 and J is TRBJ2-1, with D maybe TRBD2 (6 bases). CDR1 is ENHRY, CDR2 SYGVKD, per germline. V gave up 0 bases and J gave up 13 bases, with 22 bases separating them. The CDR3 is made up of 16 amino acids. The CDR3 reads CAISESEGSPQETQFF. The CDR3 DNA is TGTGCCATCAGTGAGTCGGAGGGTTCCCCACAAGAGACCCAGTTCTTC.

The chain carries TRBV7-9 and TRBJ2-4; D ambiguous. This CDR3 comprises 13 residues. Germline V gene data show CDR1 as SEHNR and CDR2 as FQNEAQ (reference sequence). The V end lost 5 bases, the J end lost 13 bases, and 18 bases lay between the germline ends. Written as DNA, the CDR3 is TGTGCCAGCAGCGATGCCCGCTACAATGAGCAGTACTTC. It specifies CASSDARYNEQYF.

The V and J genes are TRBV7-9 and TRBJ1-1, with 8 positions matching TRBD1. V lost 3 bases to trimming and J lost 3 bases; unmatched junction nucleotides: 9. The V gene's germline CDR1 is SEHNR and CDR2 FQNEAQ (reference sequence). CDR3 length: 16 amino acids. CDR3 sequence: CASSFPRGLGDTEAFF. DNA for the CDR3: TGTGCCAGCAGCTTCCCCAGGGGGCTGGGGGACACTGAAGCTTTCTTT.

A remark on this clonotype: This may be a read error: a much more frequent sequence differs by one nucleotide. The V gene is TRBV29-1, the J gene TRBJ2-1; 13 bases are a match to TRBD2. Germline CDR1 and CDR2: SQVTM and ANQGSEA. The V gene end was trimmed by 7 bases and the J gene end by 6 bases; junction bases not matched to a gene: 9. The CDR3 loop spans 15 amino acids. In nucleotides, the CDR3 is TGCAGCGCTCAGAGGACTAGCGGGAGTCTCAATGAGCAGTTCTTC. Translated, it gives CSAQRTSGSLNEQFF.

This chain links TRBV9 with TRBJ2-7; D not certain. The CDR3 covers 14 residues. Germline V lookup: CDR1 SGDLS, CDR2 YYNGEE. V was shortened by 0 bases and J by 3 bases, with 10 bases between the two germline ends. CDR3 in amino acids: CASSVVGLNYEQYF. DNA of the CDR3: TGTGCCAGCAGCGTAGTCGGCTTAAACTACGAGCAGTACTTC.

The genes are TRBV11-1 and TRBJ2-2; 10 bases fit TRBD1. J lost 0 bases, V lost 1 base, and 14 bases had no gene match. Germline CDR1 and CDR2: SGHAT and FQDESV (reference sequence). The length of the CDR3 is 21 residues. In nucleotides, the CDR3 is TGTGCCAGCAGCTTAGAACGGGGACAGGGGCCCTATTACGCGAACACCGGGGAGCTGTTTTTT. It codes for CASSLERGQGPYYANTGELFF.

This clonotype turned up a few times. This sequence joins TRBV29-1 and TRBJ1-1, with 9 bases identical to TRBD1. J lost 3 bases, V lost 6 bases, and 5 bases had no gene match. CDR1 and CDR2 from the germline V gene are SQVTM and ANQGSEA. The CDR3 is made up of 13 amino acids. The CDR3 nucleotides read TGCAGCGTGAGAGGGGACAGGGACACTGAAGCTTTCTTT. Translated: CSVRGDRDTEAFF.

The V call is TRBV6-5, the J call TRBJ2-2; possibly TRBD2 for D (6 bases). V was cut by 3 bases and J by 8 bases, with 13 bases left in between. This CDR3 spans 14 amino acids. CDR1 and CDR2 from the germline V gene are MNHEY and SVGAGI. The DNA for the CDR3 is TGTGCCAGCAGTTATTCCATCGGGGGAGGGGAGCTGTTTTTT. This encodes CASSYSIGGGELFF.

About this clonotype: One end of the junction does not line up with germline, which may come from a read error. CDR3 sequence (DNA): TGTGTCAGCTCACCAGCGAGCTCCTACAATGAGCAGTTCTTC. Protein: CVSSPASSYNEQFF. The rearrangement uses TRBV18 and TRBJ2-1; D call uncertain. The CDR3 is 14 amino acids. The germline gives CDR1 KGHSH, CDR2 LQKENI.

For the CDR3, the DNA is TGTGCCAGCTCACCATTAGGGGGTCAGGATGGCTACACCTTC. Translating it yields CASSPLGGQDGYTF. The chain uses TRBV18 and TRBJ1-2; a possible D gene is TRBD1 (6 bases). CDR3 size: 14 residues. V lost 2 bases and J 6 bases, leaving 13 bases between the germline ends. Germline CDR1 is KGHSH and CDR2 is LQKENI.

For the CDR3, the DNA is TGTGCCATCAGTCCAGTGGCGGGGGCCACAGATACGCAGTATTTT. Amino acids: CAISPVAGATDTQYF. The chain has TRBV10-3 and TRBJ2-3, with a tentative D call TRBD2 (7 bases). V was pared by 5 bases and J by 2 bases, with 14 bases between. Germline V gives CDR1 ENHRY, CDR2 SYGVKD. CDR3 length equals 15 residues.

CDR3 residues: CATSDRRADTQYF. The CDR3 DNA sequence: TGTGCCACCAGTGATCGGAGGGCAGATACGCAGTATTTT. V gene TRBV24-1 combines with J gene TRBJ2-3, with D tentatively TRBD2 (6 bases). V was clipped by 3 bases and J by 4 bases, with 7 bases between them. The CDR3 contains 13 residues. In germline, CDR1 is KGHDR, CDR2 SFDVKD.

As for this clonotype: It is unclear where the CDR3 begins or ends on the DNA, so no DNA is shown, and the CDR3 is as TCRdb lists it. This CDR3 is CASSTGTGTMNYGYTFGSGTQYF. The chain uses TRBV4-2 and TRBJ2-5; the table gives TRBD1 as D, unverified against the DNA. Germline values: CDR1 LGHNA, CDR2 YNFKEQ. The CDR3 length is 23 residues, termini included.

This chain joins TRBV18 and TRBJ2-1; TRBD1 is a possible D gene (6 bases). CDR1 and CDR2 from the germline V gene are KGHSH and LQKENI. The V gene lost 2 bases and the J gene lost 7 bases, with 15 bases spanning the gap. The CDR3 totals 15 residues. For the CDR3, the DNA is TGTGCCAGCTCACCAAAAGGACAGAGTACTAATGAGCAGTTCTTC. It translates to CASSPKGQSTNEQFF.

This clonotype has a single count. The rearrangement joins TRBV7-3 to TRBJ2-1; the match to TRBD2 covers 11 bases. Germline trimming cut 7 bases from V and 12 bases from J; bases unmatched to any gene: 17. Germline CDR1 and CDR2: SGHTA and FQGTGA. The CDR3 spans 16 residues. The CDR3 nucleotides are TGTGCCAGCAACACTCAAGCTAGCGGGGGGTCTTTCCGGCAGTTCTTC. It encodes CASNTQASGGSFRQFF.

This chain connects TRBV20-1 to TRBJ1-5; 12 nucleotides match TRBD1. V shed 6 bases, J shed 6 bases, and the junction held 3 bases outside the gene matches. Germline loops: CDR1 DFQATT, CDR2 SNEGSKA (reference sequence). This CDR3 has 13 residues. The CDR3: CSAGQGAAQPQHF. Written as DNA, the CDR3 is TGCAGTGCGGGACAGGGGGCAGCTCAGCCCCAGCATTTT.

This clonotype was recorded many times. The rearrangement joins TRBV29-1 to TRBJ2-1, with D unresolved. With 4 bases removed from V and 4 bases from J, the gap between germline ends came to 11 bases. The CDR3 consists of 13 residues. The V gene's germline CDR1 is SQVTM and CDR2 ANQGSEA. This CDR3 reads CSVADWPYNEQFF. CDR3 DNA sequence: TGCAGCGTTGCCGACTGGCCATACAATGAGCAGTTCTTC.

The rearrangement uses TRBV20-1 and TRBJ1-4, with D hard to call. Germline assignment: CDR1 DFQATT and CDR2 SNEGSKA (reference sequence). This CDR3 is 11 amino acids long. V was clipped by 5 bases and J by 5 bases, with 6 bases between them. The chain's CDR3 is CSAAENEKLFF. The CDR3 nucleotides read TGCAGTGCTGCGGAGAATGAAAAACTGTTTTTT.

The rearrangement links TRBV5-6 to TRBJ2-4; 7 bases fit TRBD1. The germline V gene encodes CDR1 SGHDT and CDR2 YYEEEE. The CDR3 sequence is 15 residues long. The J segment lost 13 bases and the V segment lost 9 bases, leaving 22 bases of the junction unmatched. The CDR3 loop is CATTGRQGGFKEQYF. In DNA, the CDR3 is TGTGCCACCACGGGCCGACAAGGGGGCTTTAAGGAGCAGTACTTC.

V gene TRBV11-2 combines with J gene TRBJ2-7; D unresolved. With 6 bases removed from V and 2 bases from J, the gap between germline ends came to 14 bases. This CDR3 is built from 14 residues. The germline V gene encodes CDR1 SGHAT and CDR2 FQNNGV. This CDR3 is CASSYLWITYEQYF. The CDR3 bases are TGTGCCAGCAGTTACCTTTGGATCACCTACGAGCAGTACTTC.

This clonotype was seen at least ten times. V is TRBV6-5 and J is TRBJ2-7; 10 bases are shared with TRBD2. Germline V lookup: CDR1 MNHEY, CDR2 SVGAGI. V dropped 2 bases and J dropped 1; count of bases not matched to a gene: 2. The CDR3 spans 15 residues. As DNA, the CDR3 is TGTGCCAGCAGTTACGTGACTAGCGGGTCCTACGAGCAGTACTTC. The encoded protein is CASSYVTSGSYEQYF.

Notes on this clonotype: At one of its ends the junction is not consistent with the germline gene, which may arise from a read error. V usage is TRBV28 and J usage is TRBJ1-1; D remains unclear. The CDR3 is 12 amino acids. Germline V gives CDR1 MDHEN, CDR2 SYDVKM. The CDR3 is CAGSLFGREAFF. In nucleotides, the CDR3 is TGTGCCGGCAGTTTGTTCGGCCGAGAAGCTTTCTTT.

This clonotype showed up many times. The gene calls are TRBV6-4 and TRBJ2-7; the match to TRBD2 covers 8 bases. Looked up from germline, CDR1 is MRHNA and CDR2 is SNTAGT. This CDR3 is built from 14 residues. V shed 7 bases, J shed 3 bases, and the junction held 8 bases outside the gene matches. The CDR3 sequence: CASTQTSVGYEQYF. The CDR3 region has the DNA TGTGCCAGCACCCAGACTAGCGTCGGCTACGAGCAGTACTTC.

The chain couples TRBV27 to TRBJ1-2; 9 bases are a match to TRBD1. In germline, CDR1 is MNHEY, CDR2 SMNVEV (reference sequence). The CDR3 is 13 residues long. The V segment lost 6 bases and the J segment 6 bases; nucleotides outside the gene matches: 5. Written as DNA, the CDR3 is TGTGCCAGCAGGGGGACAGGGTACGATGGCTACACCTTC. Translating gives CASRGTGYDGYTF.

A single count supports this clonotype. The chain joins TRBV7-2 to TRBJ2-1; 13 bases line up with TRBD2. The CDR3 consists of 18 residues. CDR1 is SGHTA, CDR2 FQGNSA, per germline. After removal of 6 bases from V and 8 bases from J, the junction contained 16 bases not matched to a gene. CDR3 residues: CASRRTGTSGKRDHEQFF. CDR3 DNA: TGTGCCAGCAGGAGAACCGGGACTAGCGGGAAGCGGGACCATGAGCAGTTCTTC. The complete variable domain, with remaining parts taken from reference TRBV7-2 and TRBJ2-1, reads GAGVSQSPSNKVTEKGKDVELRCDPISGHTALYWYRQSLGQGLEFLIYFQGNSAPDKSGLPSDRFSAERTGGSVSTLTIQRTQQEDSAVYLCASRRTGTSGKRDHEQFFGPGTRLTVL.

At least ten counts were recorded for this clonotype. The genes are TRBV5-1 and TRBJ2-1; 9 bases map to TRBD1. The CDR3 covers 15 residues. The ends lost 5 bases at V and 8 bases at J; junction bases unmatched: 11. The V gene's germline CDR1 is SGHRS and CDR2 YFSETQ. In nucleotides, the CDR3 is TGCGCCAGCAGACTACCCGGGACAGGGCTCCATGAGCAGTTCTTC. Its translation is CASRLPGTGLHEQFF.

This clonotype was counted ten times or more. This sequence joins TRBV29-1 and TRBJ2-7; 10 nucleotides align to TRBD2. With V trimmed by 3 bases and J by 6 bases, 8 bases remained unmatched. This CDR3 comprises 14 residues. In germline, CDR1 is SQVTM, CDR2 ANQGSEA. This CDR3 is CSVERASGGREQYF. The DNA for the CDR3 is TGCAGCGTTGAGAGGGCTAGCGGGGGACGCGAGCAGTACTTC.

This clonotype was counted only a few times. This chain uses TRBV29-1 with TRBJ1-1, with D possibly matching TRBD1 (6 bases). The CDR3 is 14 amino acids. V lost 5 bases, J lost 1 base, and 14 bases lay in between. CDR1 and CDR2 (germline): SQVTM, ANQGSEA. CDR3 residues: CSVLRGGQNTEAFF. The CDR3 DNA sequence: TGCAGCGTTCTGAGGGGGGGACAGAACACTGAAGCTTTCTTT.

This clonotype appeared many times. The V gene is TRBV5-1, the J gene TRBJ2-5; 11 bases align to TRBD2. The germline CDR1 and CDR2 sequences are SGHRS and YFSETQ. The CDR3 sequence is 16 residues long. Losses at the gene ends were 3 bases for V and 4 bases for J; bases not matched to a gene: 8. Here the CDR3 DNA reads TGCGCCAGCAGCTGGAGCCCACTAGCGGGAGTAGAGACCCAGTACTTC. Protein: CASSWSPLAGVETQYF.